A selection of T cell receptor beta chains follows, all from one sample in a study of blood T cell repertoires in COVID-19. Method: immunoSEQ multiplex PCR; TCRdb's copy keeps in-frame clones and lacks some. Seen here are roughly 140,000 clones, approximately 80% observed once, and the top ten hold roughly 0.58%. The sequenced sample was peripheral blood. The receptors originated from a man between 60 and 75 years old with acute or convalescent COVID-19. Both conserved end residues are part of each CDR3. The D gene is left open where the match is weak. Part of the rows lack a size; the others show once, few, many or a class for expanded clones.

J gene,D gene,V gene,clone size,CDR3 protein,CDR3 DNA
TRBJ1-5,.,TRBV5-6,.,CASSRRGNQPQHF,TGTGCCAGCAGCCGGCGGGGAAATCAGCCCCAGCATTTT
TRBJ2-5,TRBD1,TRBV15,few,CATSLPTGGRETQYF,TGTGCCACCAGCCTCCCCACAGGGGGTCGAGAGACCCAGTACTTC
TRBJ1-1,.,TRBV4-3,.,CASSHNDRTEAFF,TGCGCCAGCAGCCATAACGACAGAACTGAAGCTTTCTTT
TRBJ1-1,.,TRBV6-6,few,CASTADLNTEAFF,TGTGCCAGCACCGCCGACTTGAACACTGAAGCTTTCTTT
TRBJ1-5,TRBD1,TRBV15,.,CATSRETGSNQPQHF,TGTGCCACCAGCAGAGAGACAGGGAGCAATCAGCCCCAGCATTTT
TRBJ2-1,TRBD2,TRBV7-3,few,CASSLAGFGGLAGKNEQFF,TGTGCCAGCAGCTTAGCGGGGTTCGGAGGCCTAGCGGGAAAAAATGAGCAGTTCTTC
TRBJ2-5,TRBD2,TRBV6-5,.,CASSLTGLAGRETQYF,TGTGCCAGCAGTTTGACGGGACTAGCGGGAAGGGAGACCCAGTACTTC
TRBJ1-4,.,TRBV18,.,CASTPGGRGEKLFF,TGTGCCAGCACCCCGGGGGGACGTGGTGAAAAACTGTTTTTT
TRBJ1-1,.,TRBV9,once,CASSVAGKTEAFF,TGTGCCAGCAGCGTAGCGGGAAAAACTGAAGCTTTCTTT
TRBJ2-5,.,TRBV6-5,.,CASSPGGVEKTQYF,TGTGCCAGCAGCCCCGGGGGTGTAGAGAAAACCCAGTACTTC
TRBJ1-5,TRBD1,TRBV10-3,once,CAISGDRGNQPQHF,TGTGCCATCAGTGGGGACAGGGGGAATCAGCCCCAGCATTTT
TRBJ2-6,TRBD1,TRBV7-2,.,CASSFTGGLSGANVLTF,TGTGCCAGCAGCTTTACAGGGGGCCTCTCTGGGGCCAACGTCCTGACTTTC
TRBJ2-2,.,TRBV9,few,CASSSDAGHTGELFF,TGTGCCAGCAGCTCGGACGCGGGTCACACCGGGGAGCTGTTTTTT
TRBJ1-2,TRBD1,TRBV5-4,.,CASSPGQEFHYGYTF,TGTGCCAGCAGTCCGGGACAGGAGTTTCACTATGGCTACACCTTC
TRBJ2-1,TRBD2,TRBV6-6,.,CASSKLAGGTYNEQFF,TGTGCCAGCAGTAAACTAGCGGGGGGTACATACAATGAGCAGTTCTTC
TRBJ2-7,TRBD2,TRBV11-2,.,CASSKTSGSAYEQYF,TGTGCCAGCAGCAAGACTAGCGGGAGTGCCTACGAGCAGTACTTC
TRBJ2-5,.,TRBV5-8,few,CASSLDDRQETQYF,TGTGCCAGCAGCTTGGATGACAGGCAAGAGACCCAGTACTTC
TRBJ2-3,TRBD2,TRBV2,.,CASSRTSGGRGTQYF,TGTGCCAGCAGTAGGACTAGCGGGGGCCGGGGTACGCAGTATTTT
TRBJ2-2,.,TRBV3-1/TRBV3-2,.,CASSQGGTGELFF,TGTGCCAGCAGCCAAGGAGGGACCGGGGAGCTGTTTTTT
TRBJ1-5,.,TRBV6-4,.,CASSEEGGRQPQHF,TGTGCCAGCAGTGAAGAGGGGGGGCGTCAGCCCCAGCATTTT
TRBJ1-1,TRBD1,TRBV12-5,.,CASGLYRGAEAFF,TGTGCTAGTGGTTTGTACAGGGGCGCTGAAGCTTTCTTT
TRBJ2-7,TRBD2,TRBV9,.,CASSVGVAGGYEQYF,TGTGCCAGCAGCGTAGGTGTAGCGGGAGGTTACGAGCAGTACTTC
TRBJ2-7,TRBD2,TRBV5-5,.,CASNPRTSGSVEQYF,TGTGCCAGCAACCCCCGGACTAGCGGGAGCGTCGAGCAGTACTTC
TRBJ1-5,.,TRBV19,.,CASTTGRSSNQPQHF,TGTGCCAGTACCACAGGACGGAGTTCCAATCAGCCCCAGCATTTT
TRBJ2-5,TRBD2,TRBV4-2,.,CASSQDVRGGASQETQYF,TGTGCCAGCAGCCAAGATGTCCGCGGGGGGGCCTCCCAAGAGACCCAGTACTTC
TRBJ1-2,.,TRBV6-5,.,CASKVGLYGYTF,TGTGCCAGCAAGGTGGGGCTCTATGGCTACACCTTC
TRBJ1-2,.,TRBV30,.,CAWTRPRGYTF,TGTGCCTGGACCCGCCCCCGGGGCTACACCTTC
TRBJ1-2,.,TRBV3-1/TRBV3-2,.,CASSHNRQDSCYGYTF,TGTGCCAGCAGCCATAATCGGCAAGACTCGTGCTATGGCTACACCTTC
TRBJ2-7,.,TRBV30,.,CAWSGRGAYEQYF,TGTGCCTGGAGTGGCAGGGGAGCCTACGAGCAGTACTTC
TRBJ2-5,TRBD2,TRBV5-6,.,CASSDRRLGGETQYF,TGTGCCAGCTCCGACAGACGACTGGGAGGGGAGACCCAGTACTTC
TRBJ2-5,TRBD2,TRBV5-5,.,CASSSYLAGSQETQYF,TGTGCCAGCAGCAGTTATTTAGCGGGGAGTCAAGAGACCCAGTACTTC
TRBJ1-1,.,TRBV7-2,.,CATSPTGTYEAFF,TGTGCCACCTCGCCGACAGGTACATATGAAGCTTTCTTT
TRBJ2-5,.,TRBV5-6,.,CASSRTAQETQYF,TGTGCCAGCAGTCGGACAGCCCAAGAGACCCAGTACTTC
TRBJ2-3,TRBD2,TRBV4-3,.,CASSQTITAGGRTDTQYF,TGCGCCAGCAGCCAGACCATTACGGCGGGAGGACGCACAGATACGCAGTATTTT
TRBJ2-3,.,TRBV7-3,.,CASSLIPGGTDTQYF,TGTGCCAGCAGCTTAATCCCAGGGGGCACAGATACGCAGTATTTT
TRBJ2-1,.,TRBV19,.,CASSTRYSYNEQFF,TGTGCCAGTAGTACTCGCTACTCCTACAATGAGCAGTTCTTC
TRBJ2-3,TRBD2,TRBV5-1,.,CASSETSGGPPGGYF,TGCGCCAGCAGCGAGACTAGCGGGGGCCCACCTGGGGGGTATTTT
TRBJ1-4,TRBD1,TRBV5-1,.,CASSLGTEIFATNEKLFF,TGCGCCAGCAGCTTAGGGACAGAGATATTTGCAACTAATGAAAAACTGTTTTTT
TRBJ1-2,TRBD1,TRBV28,.,CASRGTAKNYGYTF,TGTGCCAGCAGGGGGACAGCGAAAAACTATGGCTACACCTTC
TRBJ2-2,TRBD1,TRBV27,.,CASSYLPGTGGNTGELFF,TGTGCCAGCAGTTACCTACCAGGGACAGGGGGCAACACCGGGGAGCTGTTTTTT
TRBJ1-1,.,TRBV4-2,.,CASSQSENTEAFF,TGTGCCAGCAGCCAATCAGAAAACACTGAAGCTTTCTTT
TRBJ1-5,.,TRBV5-6,.,CASSYSPDRNQPQHF,TGTGCCAGCAGCTATTCTCCCGACAGAAATCAGCCCCAGCATTTT
TRBJ2-1,TRBD2,TRBV5-6,.,CASSLAALAGGVRQFF,TGTGCCAGCAGCTTGGCGGCACTAGCGGGAGGTGTGAGGCAGTTCTTC
TRBJ1-6,.,TRBV19,.,CASSISGENSPLHF,TGTGCCAGTAGTATCTCCGGGGAGAATTCACCCCTCCACTTT
TRBJ1-1,TRBD1,TRBV27,.,CASSSINRGGLGTEAFF,TGTGCCAGCAGTTCGATCAACAGGGGCGGTTTGGGTACTGAAGCTTTCTTT
TRBJ1-2,TRBD1,TRBV4-3,.,CASSRGTGEDGYGYTF,TGCGCCAGCAGCCGCGGGACAGGGGAGGATGGCTATGGCTACACCTTC